This T cell receptor (beta chain) was sequenced during a study of T-cell memory formation after mild COVID-19. Study results and limitations: The finding that pre-infection memory included some responding clones suggested that cross-reactive memory joined.

MiXCR, applied by TCRdb to the 5' RACE reads, yields one record per CDR3 protein. The table shows roughly 450,000 distinct CDR3 sequences, with 18% occurring only once. With regard to this clonotype: The antigen is unknown.

This CDR3 has 17 residues. Germline loops: CDR1 SGHTA, CDR2 FQGTGA. V was pared by 2 bases and J by 2 bases, with 5 bases of the junction left unmatched. The sequencing sample was made of PBMCs or a T cell subset sorted from them (not recorded which). The source of this sequence is an adult woman who had mild COVID-19 (a few samples of this study predate the infection). Cell type and time point are not known. The genes are TRBV7-3 and TRBJ2-3; 12 bases are shared with TRBD2. The CDR3 nucleotides are TGTGCCAGCAGCTTACAGGCTAGCGGGAGGGTCACAGATACGCAGTATTTT. It translates to CASSLQASGRVTDTQYF.